The source of this T cell receptor (beta chain) is a study of early T cells in non-severe SARS-CoV-2 infection. Unique molecular identifier tags were affixed to discrete cDNA molecules. TCRdb analysed the 5' RACE reads with MiXCR anew, one entry per CDR3 protein. The sample lists 60,000 to 75,000 distinct CDR3 sequences, over 10% occurring once. The ends lost 5 bases at V and 2 bases at J; junction bases unmatched: 8. From germline, CDR1 is MNHEY and CDR2 SMNVEV (reference sequence). The CDR3 is made up of 15 amino acids. This clonotype was counted only a few times. The chain combines TRBV27 with TRBJ1-1; 7 bases match TRBD1. The sample in question was whole blood, obtained at baseline. The source is an adult who was a healthcare worker with PCR-confirmed SARS-CoV-2 infection or an uninfected control (not recorded which). CDR3 in amino acids: CASSPPGGKNTEAFF. The CDR3 region has the DNA TGTGCCAGCAGTCCCCCAGGGGGGAAAAACACTGAAGCTTTCTTT.